The 3 T cell receptor beta chains below were found in one sample sequenced in a study of cytomegalovirus exposure and HLA in healthy donors. TCRdb keeps only in-frame clones here, not all; method: immunoSEQ multiplex PCR. The sample has some 120,000 clones; roughly 90% are singletons. Sample: PBMCs. Source of these receptors: a woman under 30 in good health and CMV-seronegative.

The chain couples TRBV12-5 to TRBJ2-2, with D possibly matching TRBD2 (6 bases). V lost 8 bases to trimming and J lost 6 bases, with 13 bases between them. The CDR3 spans 13 residues. CDR1 and CDR2 from the germline V gene are LGHNT and FRNRAP. The CDR3 sequence: CASRERTAGELFF. CDR3 nucleotides: TGTGCTAGTCGGGAGCGGACCGCCGGGGAGCTGTTTTTT.

This clone is a singleton in its sample. Written as DNA, the CDR3 is TGTGCCAGCAGCGTAGGACTAGCGGGAGGCCCAGATACGCAGTATTTT. As protein: CASSVGLAGGPDTQYF. V and J are TRBV9 and TRBJ2-3, with TRBD2 matching 13 bases. The CDR3 extends over 16 amino acids. J was trimmed by 4 bases and V by 0 bases; bases with no gene match: 2. Germline loops: CDR1 SGDLS, CDR2 YYNGEE.

The gene calls are TRBV28 and TRBJ2-7; 8 bases map to TRBD1. The CDR3 is 15 amino acids. V gave up 7 bases and J gave up 5 bases; unmatched junction bases: 13. The germline V gene encodes CDR1 MDHEN and CDR2 SYDVKM. The CDR3 reads CASKTGVSSGNEQYF. CDR3 nucleotides: TGTGCCAGCAAGACAGGGGTCTCCTCGGGCAACGAGCAGTACTTC.